This is a list of T cell receptor beta chains from one sample in a study of cytomegalovirus exposure and HLA in healthy donors. TCRdb's copy holds only in-frame clones and misses some; the assay was immunoSEQ multiplex PCR. This sample has approximately 150,000 clones, with 82% found just once. Specimen: PBMCs. All receptors derive from a male donor in good health and CMV-seronegative. Both conserved end residues are part of each CDR3. Fields, in order: clone size, D gene, V gene, J gene, CDR3 protein, CDR3 DNA. D genes are given only for firm matches. Size is stated for part of the rows, as once, few or many counts, or as a class when the clone is expanded.

>-|TRBD2|TRBV5-8|TRBJ2-5
CASSVGLVAGEETQYF
TGTGCCAGCAGCGTGGGCTTGGTAGCGGGAGAAGAGACCCAGTACTTC
>-|TRBD2|TRBV5-4|TRBJ2-3
CASSGGTSGRAATQYF
TGTGCCAGCAGCGGGGGGACTAGCGGGAGGGCCGCTACGCAGTATTTT
>-|TRBD1|TRBV28|TRBJ2-7
CASSLSRASGQGSHEQYF
TGTGCCAGCAGTCTAAGCCGTGCCTCGGGACAGGGTAGCCACGAGCAGTACTTC
>-|-|TRBV30|TRBJ2-7
CAWKIAFTSYEQYF
TGTGCCTGGAAGATAGCCTTTACCTCCTACGAGCAGTACTTC
>-|TRBD2|TRBV4-1|TRBJ2-3
CASSQGLALRTDTQYF
TGCGCCAGCAGCCAAGGACTAGCGTTGCGCACAGATACGCAGTATTTT
>-|TRBD2|TRBV4-2|TRBJ2-7
CASSQDSGGPSEQYF
TGTGCCAGCAGCCAAGACTCGGGAGGGCCGTCCGAGCAGTACTTC
>-|-|TRBV21-1|TRBJ2-2
CASSQRTGQLKAGELFF
TGTGCCAGCAGCCAGCGGACAGGACAACTAAAGGCCGGGGAGCTGTTTTTT
>-|TRBD2|TRBV10-3|TRBJ2-3
CAISARTSVADTQYF
TGTGCCATCAGTGCGAGGACTAGTGTTGCAGATACGCAGTATTTT
>-|TRBD2|TRBV7-9|TRBJ2-1
CASSLTSGAYNEQFF
TGTGCCAGCAGCCTTACTAGCGGGGCATACAATGAGCAGTTCTTC
>-|-|TRBV30|TRBJ2-2
CAGSAQRGTDTGELFF
TGTGCGGGGAGTGCCCAACGGGGAACAGACACCGGGGAGCTGTTTTTT
>-|-|TRBV5-4|TRBJ1-1
CASEGENTEAFF
TGTGCCAGCGAGGGGGAGAACACTGAAGCTTTCTTT
>-|-|TRBV2|TRBJ1-5
CASRAGPYQPQHF
TGTGCCAGCAGGGCGGGACCGTATCAGCCCCAGCATTTT
>-|TRBD2|TRBV27|TRBJ2-2
CASSSGRSTGELFF
TGTGCCAGCAGTAGCGGGAGGAGCACCGGGGAGCTGTTTTTT
>-|TRBD1|TRBV5-1|TRBJ2-7
CASSLVDRDTGEQYF
TGCGCCAGCAGCTTGGTCGACAGGGATACGGGCGAGCAGTACTTC
>-|-|TRBV27|TRBJ2-7
CASSLESSYEQYF
TGTGCCAGCAGCCTAGAAAGCTCCTACGAGCAGTACTTC
>once|-|TRBV28|TRBJ2-1
CASSLLGTSYNEQFF
TGTGCCAGCAGTTTATTGGGGACATCCTACAATGAGCAGTTCTTC
>-|TRBD2|TRBV10-2|TRBJ2-7
CASSEWTSGSGDEQYF
TGCGCCAGCAGTGAGTGGACTAGCGGGAGTGGGGACGAGCAGTACTTC
>-|TRBD2|TRBV6-5|TRBJ2-7
CASRPGGRVYEQYF
TGTGCCAGCAGGCCCGGAGGGAGGGTCTACGAGCAGTACTTC
>-|TRBD1|TRBV10-3|TRBJ2-6
CAISELGTGPLEANVLTF
TGTGCCATCAGTGAACTCGGGACAGGGCCGCTCGAGGCCAACGTCCTGACTTTC
>-|-|TRBV30|TRBJ1-1
CAWTSLQGGAFF
TGTGCCTGGACCTCTCTACAAGGGGGAGCTTTCTTT